A single sample gave rise to the 9 T cell receptor beta chains below, sequenced in a study of T cells after yellow fever vaccination. TCRdb fed the 5' RACE reads into MiXCR, producing one record per CDR3 protein. The profile shows around 340,000 distinct CDR3 sequences, under 15% of them singletons. This specimen consisted of CD4+ T cells sorted from PBMCs, obtained 15 days after the yellow fever booster vaccination. Receptors were obtained from a man younger than 35 who received the YFV17D yellow fever vaccine.

This clonotype was seen a few times. DNA of the CDR3: TGTGCCAGCAGGCGAGAGGGAGCTAACTATGGCTACACCTTC. Its translation is CASRREGANYGYTF. The chain couples TRBV12-3 or TRBV12-4 to TRBJ1-2; the D is unclear. Trimming cost V 6 bases and J 0 bases, with 11 bases left between them. The CDR3 is made up of 14 amino acids.

The genes are TRBV12-3 or TRBV12-4 and TRBJ2-6; D remains ambiguous. With 6 bases removed from V and 2 bases from J, the gap between germline ends came to 5 bases. CDR3 size: 13 residues. CDR3 region: CASRPPGANVLTF. DNA of the CDR3: TGTGCCAGCAGGCCGCCTGGGGCCAACGTCCTGACTTTC.

The chain joins TRBV6-2 or TRBV6-3 to TRBJ1-1; TRBD1 might be the D (6 bases). The V gene lost 5 bases and the J gene lost 8 bases, with 12 bases spanning the gap. The CDR3 sequence is 12 residues long. The germline CDR1 and CDR2 sequences are MNHEY and SVGEGT. The CDR3 bases are TGTGCCAGCAGTAAACCCGGGACAGAAGCTTTCTTT. This sequence encodes CASSKPGTEAFF.

This clonotype was counted ten times or more. The chain combines TRBV6-2 or TRBV6-3 with TRBJ2-1, with 11 positions matching TRBD2. CDR3 length equals 16 residues. The germline gives CDR1 MNHEY, CDR2 SVGEGT. V shed 2 bases and J 4 bases; nucleotides not matched to a gene: 4. For the CDR3, the DNA is TGTGCCAGCAGTTACCTAGCGGGGGGTATATACAATGAGCAGTTCTTC. This encodes CASSYLAGGIYNEQFF.

In this sample, this clonotype turned up a few times. The chain joins TRBV7-9 to TRBJ1-2; D is possibly TRBD1 (6 bases). Germline loops: CDR1 SEHNR, CDR2 FQNEAQ (reference sequence). This CDR3 region has 11 residues. With 5 bases removed from V and 7 bases from J, the gap between germline ends came to 8 bases. The CDR3 nucleotides read TGTGCCAGCAGCGCAGGGGCTGGCTACACCTTC. As protein: CASSAGAGYTF. The whole variable domain, filled in from reference TRBV7-9 and TRBJ1-2, reads DTGVSQNPRHKITKRGQNVTFRCDPISEHNRLYWYRQTLGQGPEFLTYFQNEAQLEKSRLLSDRFSAERPKGSFSTLEIQRTEQGDSAMYLCASSAGAGYTFGSGTRLTVV.

The sample holds a few counts of this clonotype. The rearrangement uses TRBV7-8 and TRBJ2-3; 8 bases agree with TRBD2. Germline CDR1 SGHVS, CDR2 FQNEAQ. The CDR3 length is 17 residues. V lost 0 bases to trimming and J lost 5 bases; unmatched junction nucleotides: 10. CDR3 in DNA: TGTGCCAGCAGCTTAGCTGCCGGGGGGGCTGGGGAAGATACGCAGTATTTT. It translates to CASSLAAGGAGEDTQYF. Complete variable domain (other parts from reference TRBV7-8 and TRBJ2-3): GAGVSQSPRYKVAKRGQDVALRCDPISGHVSLFWYQQALGQGPEFLTYFQNEAQLDKSGLPSDRFFAERPEGSVSTLKIQRTQQEDSAVYLCASSLAAGGAGEDTQYFGPGTRLTVL.

This clonotype was detected only a few times. The CDR3 DNA sequence: TGTGCCACAAACACTTTTTTTGCCCTCGCGCGCACAGATACGCAGTATTTT. Translation gives CATNTFFALARTDTQYF. The chain combines TRBV10-3 with TRBJ2-3, with no clear D. The V gene lost 10 bases and the J gene lost 1 base, with 24 bases spanning the gap. CDR1 is ENHRY and CDR2 is SYGVKD in the germline V gene. This CDR3 has 17 residues.

The chain is built from TRBV6-5 and TRBJ1-6; maybe TRBD1 (5 bases). The CDR3 consists of 14 residues. Germline values: CDR1 MNHEY, CDR2 SVGAGI. V was cut by 8 bases and J by 3 bases, with 11 bases left in between. CDR3 loop: CASRDSYYNSPLHF. The CDR3 DNA reads TGTGCCAGCCGGGACTCCTACTATAATTCACCCCTCCACTTT.

This clonotype was observed a few times. V gene TRBV23-1 combines with J gene TRBJ2-3; 11 bases are a match to TRBD1. TRBV23-1 carries the ORF label, with uncertain function. CDR3 length: 19 amino acids. Trimming removed 6 bases from V and 0 bases from J; junction bases left unmatched: 14. Here the CDR3 DNA reads TGCGCCAGCAGACTACGGGATTGGACAGGGGGCGCGAGCACAGATACGCAGTATTTT. This gives the protein CASRLRDWTGGASTDTQYF.